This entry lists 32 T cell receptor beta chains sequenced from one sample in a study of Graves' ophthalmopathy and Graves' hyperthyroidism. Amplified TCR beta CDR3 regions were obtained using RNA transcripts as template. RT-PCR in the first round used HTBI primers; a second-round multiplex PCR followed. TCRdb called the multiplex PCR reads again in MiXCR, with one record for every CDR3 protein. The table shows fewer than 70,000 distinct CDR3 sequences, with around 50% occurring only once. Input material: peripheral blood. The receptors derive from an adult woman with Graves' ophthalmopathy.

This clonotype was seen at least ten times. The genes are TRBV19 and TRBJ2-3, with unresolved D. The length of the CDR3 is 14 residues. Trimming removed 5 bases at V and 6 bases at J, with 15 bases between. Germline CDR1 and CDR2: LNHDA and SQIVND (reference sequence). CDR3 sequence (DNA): TGTGCCAGTAGTTCTCCCAAGGTGGCCGATACGCAGTATTTT. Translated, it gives CASSSPKVADTQYF.

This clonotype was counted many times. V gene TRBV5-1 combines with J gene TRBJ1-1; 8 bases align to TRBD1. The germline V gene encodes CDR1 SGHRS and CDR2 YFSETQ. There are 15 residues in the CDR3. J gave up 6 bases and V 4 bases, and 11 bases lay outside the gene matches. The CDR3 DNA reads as TGCGCCAGCAGCGCGGGACAGGTAATGGGACCTGAAGCTTTCTTT. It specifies CASSAGQVMGPEAFF.

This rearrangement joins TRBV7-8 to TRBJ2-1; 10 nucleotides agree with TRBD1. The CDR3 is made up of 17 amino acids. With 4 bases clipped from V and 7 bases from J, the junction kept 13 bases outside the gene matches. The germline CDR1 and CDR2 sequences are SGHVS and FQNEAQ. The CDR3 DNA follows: TGTGCCAGCAGCTCCTCGTTGTCTCGGACAGGGGGGAATGAGCAGTTCTTC. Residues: CASSSSLSRTGGNEQFF. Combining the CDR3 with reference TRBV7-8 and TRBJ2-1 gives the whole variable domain GAGVSQSPRYKVAKRGQDVALRCDPISGHVSLFWYQQALGQGPEFLTYFQNEAQLDKSGLPSDRFFAERPEGSVSTLKIQRTQQEDSAVYLCASSSSLSRTGGNEQFFGPGTRLTVL.

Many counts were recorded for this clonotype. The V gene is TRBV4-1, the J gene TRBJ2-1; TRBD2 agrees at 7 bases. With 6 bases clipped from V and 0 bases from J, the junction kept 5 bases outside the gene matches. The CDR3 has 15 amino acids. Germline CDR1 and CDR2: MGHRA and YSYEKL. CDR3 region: CASRAGSNSYNEQFF. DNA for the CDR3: TGCGCCAGCAGAGCGGGATCGAACTCCTACAATGAGCAGTTCTTC.

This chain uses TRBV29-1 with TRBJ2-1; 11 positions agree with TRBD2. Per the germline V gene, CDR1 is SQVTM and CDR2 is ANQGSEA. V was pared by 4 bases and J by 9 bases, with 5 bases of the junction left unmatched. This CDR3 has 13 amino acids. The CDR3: CSVVLAGVSEQFF. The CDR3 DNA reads TGCAGCGTTGTACTAGCGGGAGTGAGTGAGCAGTTCTTC.

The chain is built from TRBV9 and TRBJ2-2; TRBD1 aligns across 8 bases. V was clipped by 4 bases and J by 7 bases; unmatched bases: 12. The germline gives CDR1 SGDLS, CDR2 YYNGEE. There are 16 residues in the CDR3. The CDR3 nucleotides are TGTGCCAGCAGCCCGGGGCCGCGGACAGGGTACGGGGAGCTGTTTTTT. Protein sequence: CASSPGPRTGYGELFF.

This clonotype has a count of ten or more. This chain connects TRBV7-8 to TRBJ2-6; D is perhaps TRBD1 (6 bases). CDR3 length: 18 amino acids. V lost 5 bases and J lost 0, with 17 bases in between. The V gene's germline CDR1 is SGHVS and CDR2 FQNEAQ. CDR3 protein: CASSKQGLDFSGANVLTF. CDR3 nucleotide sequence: TGTGCCAGCAGCAAACAGGGTTTGGATTTCTCTGGGGCCAACGTCCTGACTTTC.

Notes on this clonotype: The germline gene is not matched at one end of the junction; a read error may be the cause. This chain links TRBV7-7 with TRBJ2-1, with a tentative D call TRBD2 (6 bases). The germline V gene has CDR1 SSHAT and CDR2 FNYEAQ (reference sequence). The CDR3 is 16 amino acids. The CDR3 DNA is TGTGCTAGCAGCTTAGCGGCGGGGAGTTATTCCAATGAGCAGTTCTTC. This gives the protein CASSLAAGSYSNEQFF. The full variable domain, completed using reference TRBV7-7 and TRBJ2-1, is GAGVSQSPRYKVTKRGQDVTLRCDPISSHATLYWYQQALGQGPEFLTYFNYEAQPDKSGLPSDRFSAERPEGSISTLTIQRTEQRDSAMYRCASSLAAGSYSNEQFFGPGTRLTVL.

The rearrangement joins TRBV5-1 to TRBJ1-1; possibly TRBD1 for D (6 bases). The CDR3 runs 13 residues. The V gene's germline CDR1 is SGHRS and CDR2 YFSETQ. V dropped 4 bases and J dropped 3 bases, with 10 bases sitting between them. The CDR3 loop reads CASSQQGYTEAFF. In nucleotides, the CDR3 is TGCGCCAGCAGCCAACAGGGATACACTGAAGCTTTCTTT.

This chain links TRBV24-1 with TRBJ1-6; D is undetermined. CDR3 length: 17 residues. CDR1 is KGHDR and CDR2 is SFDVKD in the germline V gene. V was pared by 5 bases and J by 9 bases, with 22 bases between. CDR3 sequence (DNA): TGTGCCACCAGTGCCCACACCCGACGGGTTGGAGGTTCACCCCTCCACTTT. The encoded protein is CATSAHTRRVGGSPLHF.

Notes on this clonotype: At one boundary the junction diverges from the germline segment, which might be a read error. The CDR3 is CASSQDRAGSGSTIYF. DNA of the CDR3: TGCGCCAGCAGCCAAGATCGGGCAGGGTCCGGAAGCACCATATATTTT. The chain couples TRBV4-3 to TRBJ1-3; the D gene is possibly TRBD1 (5 bases). The CDR3 has 16 amino acids. CDR1 is LGHNA, CDR2 YSLEER, per germline.

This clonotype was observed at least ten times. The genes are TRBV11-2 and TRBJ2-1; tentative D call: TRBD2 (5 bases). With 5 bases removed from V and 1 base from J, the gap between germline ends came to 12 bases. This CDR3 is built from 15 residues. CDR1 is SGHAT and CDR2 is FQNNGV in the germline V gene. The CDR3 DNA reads TGTGCCAGCAGCAGTATAAGAGGGTCCTACAATGAGCAGTTCTTC. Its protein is CASSSIRGSYNEQFF. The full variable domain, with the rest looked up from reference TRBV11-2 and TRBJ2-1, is EAGVAQSPRYKIIEKRQSVAFWCNPISGHATLYWYQQILGQGPKLLIQFQNNGVVDDSQLPKDRFSAERLKGVDSTLKIQPAKLEDSAVYLCASSSIRGSYNEQFFGPGTRLTVL.

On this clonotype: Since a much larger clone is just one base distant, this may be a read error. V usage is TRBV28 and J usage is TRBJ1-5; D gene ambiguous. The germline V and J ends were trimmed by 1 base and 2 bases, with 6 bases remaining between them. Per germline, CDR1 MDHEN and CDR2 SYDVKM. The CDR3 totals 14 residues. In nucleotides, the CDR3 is TGTGCCAGCAGTTTATATGGTGGCAATCAGCCCCAGCATTTT. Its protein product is CASSLYGGNQPQHF. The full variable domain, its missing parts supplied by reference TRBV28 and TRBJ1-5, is DVKVTQSSRYLVKRTGEKVFLECVQDMDHENMFWYRQDPGLGLRLIYFSYDVKMKEKGDIPEGYSVSREKKERFSLILESASTNQTSMYLCASSLYGGNQPQHFGDGTRLSIL.

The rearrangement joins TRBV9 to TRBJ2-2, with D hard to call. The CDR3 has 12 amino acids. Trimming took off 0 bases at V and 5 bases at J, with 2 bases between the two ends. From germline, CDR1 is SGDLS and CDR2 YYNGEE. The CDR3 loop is CASSVDTGELFF. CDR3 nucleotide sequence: TGTGCCAGCAGCGTAGATACCGGGGAGCTGTTTTTT.

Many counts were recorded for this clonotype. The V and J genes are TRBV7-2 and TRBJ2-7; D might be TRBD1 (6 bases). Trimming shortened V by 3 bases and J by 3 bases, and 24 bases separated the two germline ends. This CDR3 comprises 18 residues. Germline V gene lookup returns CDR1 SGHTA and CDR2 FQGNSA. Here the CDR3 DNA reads TGTGCCAGCAGCTTTTTAGGAGGTGGGACATTCAGAGGCTACGAGCAGTACTTC. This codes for CASSFLGGGTFRGYEQYF.

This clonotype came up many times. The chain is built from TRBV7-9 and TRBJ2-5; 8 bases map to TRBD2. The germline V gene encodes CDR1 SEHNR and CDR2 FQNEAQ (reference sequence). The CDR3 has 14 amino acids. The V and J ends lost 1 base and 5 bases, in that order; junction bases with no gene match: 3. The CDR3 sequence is CASSLGGGRETQYF. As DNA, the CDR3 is TGTGCCAGCAGCTTAGGCGGCGGGAGGGAGACCCAGTACTTC.

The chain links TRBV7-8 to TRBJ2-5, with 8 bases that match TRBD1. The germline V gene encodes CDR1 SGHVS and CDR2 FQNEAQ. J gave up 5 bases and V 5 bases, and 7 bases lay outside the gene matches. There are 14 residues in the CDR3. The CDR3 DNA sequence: TGTGCCAGCAGCAGGACAGGGAGGTTGGAGACCCAGTACTTC. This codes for CASSRTGRLETQYF.

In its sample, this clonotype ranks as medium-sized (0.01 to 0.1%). CDR3: CSASGTGGYMHEQYF. DNA of the CDR3: TGCAGTGCTAGTGGGACAGGGGGCTATATGCACGAGCAGTACTTC. The chain uses TRBV20-1 and TRBJ2-7, with TRBD1 matching 12 bases. From germline, CDR1 is DFQATT and CDR2 SNEGSKA (reference sequence). This CDR3 is built from 15 residues. The trim removed 3 bases at V and 5 bases at J, leaving 8 bases unmatched.

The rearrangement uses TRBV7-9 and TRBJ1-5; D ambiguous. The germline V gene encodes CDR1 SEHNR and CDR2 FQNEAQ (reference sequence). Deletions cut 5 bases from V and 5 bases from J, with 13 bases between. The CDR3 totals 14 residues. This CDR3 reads CASSPLGFDQPQHF. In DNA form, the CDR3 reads TGTGCCAGCAGCCCATTGGGGTTCGATCAGCCCCAGCATTTT.

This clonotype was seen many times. CDR3 DNA: TGTGCCAGCAGCCAAGATCAAGGCTATGGCTACACCTTC. As protein: CASSQDQGYGYTF. The chain uses TRBV3-1 and TRBJ1-2; the D is unclear. Germline CDR1 and CDR2: LGHDT and YNNKEL (reference sequence). CDR3 length equals 13 residues. V was cut by 0 bases and J by 4 bases, with 6 bases left in between.

Written as DNA, the CDR3 is TGTGCCAGCAGTGAGACTAGCGGGAGAGGAAATGAGCAGTTCTTC. This sequence encodes CASSETSGRGNEQFF. J is TRBJ2-1 and V is TRBV25-1, with TRBD2 matching 12 bases. V lost 3 bases and J lost 7; bases outside the gene matches: 4. Looked up from germline, CDR1 is MGHDK and CDR2 is SYGVNS. The CDR3 has 15 residues.

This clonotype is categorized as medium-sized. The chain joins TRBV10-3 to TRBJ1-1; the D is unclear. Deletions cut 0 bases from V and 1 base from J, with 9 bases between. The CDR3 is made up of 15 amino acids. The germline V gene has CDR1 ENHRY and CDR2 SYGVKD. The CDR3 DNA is TGTGCCATCAGTGAGTCTGACGGGCGGAACACTGAAGCTTTCTTT. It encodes CAISESDGRNTEAFF.

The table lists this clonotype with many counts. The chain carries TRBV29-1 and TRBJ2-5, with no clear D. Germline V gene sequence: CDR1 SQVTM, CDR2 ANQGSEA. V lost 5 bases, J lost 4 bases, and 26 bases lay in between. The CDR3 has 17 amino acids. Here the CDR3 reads CSVLPRFVDPDGETQYF. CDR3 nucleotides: TGCAGCGTTTTACCCCGTTTTGTGGACCCCGACGGAGAGACCCAGTACTTC.

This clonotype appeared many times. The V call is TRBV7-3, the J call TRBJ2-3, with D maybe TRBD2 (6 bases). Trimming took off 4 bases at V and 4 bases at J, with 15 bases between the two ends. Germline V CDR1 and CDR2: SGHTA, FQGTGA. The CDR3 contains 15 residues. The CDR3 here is CASSSNAGWADTQYF. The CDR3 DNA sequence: TGTGCCAGCAGCTCTAACGCGGGGTGGGCAGATACGCAGTATTTT.

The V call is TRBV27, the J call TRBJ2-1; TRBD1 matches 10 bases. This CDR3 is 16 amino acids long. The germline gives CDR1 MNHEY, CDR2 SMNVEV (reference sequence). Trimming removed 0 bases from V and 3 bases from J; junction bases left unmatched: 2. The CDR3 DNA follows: TGTGCCAGCAGTTTATCTTGGGACAGGGGCTACAATGAGCAGTTCTTC. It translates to CASSLSWDRGYNEQFF.

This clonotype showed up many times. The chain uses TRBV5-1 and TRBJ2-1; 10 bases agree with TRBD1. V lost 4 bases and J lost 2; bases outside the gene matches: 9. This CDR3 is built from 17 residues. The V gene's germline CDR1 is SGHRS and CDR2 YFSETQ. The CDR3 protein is CASSPLPGQGPYNEQFF. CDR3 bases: TGCGCCAGCAGCCCCCTCCCGGGACAGGGGCCCTACAATGAGCAGTTCTTC.

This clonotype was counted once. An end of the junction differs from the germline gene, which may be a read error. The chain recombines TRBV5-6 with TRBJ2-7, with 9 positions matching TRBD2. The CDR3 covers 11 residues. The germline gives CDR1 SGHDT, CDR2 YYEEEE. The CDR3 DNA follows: TGTGCCAGCTCAGGCGGGAGGGATTGGAACTTC. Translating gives CASSGGRDWNF.

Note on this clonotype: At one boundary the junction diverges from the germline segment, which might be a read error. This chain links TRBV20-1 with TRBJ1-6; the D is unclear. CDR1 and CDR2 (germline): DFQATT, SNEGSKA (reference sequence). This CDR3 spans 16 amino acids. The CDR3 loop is CCARPNQSSYNSPLHF. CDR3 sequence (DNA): TGCTGTGCTCGCCCGAATCAGAGCTCCTATAATTCGCCCCTCCACTTT.

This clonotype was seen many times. The CDR3 spells CSARDAYEQYF. For the CDR3, the DNA is TGCAGTGCCAGGGACGCCTACGAGCAGTACTTC. V and J are TRBV20-1 and TRBJ2-7; TRBD1 or TRBD2 may be the D gene (5 bases each). Per the germline V gene, CDR1 is DFQATT and CDR2 is SNEGSKA (reference sequence). The CDR3 sequence is 11 residues long. V lost 6 bases and J 2 bases, leaving 8 bases between the germline ends.

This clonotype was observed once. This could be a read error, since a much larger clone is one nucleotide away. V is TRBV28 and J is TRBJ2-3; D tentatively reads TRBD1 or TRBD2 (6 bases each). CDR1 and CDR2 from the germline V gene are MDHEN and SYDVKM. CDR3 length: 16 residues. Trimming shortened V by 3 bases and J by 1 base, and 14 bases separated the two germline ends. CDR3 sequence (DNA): TGTGCCAGCAGTTTGGGTCAGGGGAGGTGCACAGATACGCAGTATTTT. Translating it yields CASSLGQGRCTDTQYF.

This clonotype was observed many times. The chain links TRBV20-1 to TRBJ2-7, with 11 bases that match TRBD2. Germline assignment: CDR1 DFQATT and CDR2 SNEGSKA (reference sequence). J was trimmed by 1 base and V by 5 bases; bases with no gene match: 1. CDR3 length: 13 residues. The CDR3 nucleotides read TGCAGTGCTTCTAGCGGGAGGTCCTACGAGCAGTACTTC. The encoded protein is CSASSGRSYEQYF.

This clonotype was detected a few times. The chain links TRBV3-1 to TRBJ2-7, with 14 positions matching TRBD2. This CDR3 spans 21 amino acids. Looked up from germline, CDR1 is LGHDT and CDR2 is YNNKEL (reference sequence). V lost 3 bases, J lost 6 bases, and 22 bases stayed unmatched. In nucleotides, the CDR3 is TGTGCCAGCAGCCACTCCCGTAAGGGACTAGCGGGAGTAGCTTTTATGGGCGAGCAGTACTTC. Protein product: CASSHSRKGLAGVAFMGEQYF.